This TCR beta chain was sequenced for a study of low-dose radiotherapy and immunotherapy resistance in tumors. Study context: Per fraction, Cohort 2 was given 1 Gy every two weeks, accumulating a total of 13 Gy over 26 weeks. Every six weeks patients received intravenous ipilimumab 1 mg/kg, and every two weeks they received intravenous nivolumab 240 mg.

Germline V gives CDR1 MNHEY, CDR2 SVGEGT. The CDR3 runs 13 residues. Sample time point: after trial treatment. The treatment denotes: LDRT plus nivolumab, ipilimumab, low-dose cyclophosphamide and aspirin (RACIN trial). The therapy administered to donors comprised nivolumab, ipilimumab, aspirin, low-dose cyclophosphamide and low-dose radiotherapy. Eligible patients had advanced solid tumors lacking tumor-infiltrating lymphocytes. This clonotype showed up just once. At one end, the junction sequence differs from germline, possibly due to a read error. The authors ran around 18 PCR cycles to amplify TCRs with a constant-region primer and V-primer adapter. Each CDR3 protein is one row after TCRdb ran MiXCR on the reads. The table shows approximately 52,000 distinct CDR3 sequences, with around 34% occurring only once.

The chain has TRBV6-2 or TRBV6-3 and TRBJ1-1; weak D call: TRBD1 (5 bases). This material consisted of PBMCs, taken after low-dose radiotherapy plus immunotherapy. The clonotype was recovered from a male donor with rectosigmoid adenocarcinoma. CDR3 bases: TGTGCCAGCAGAGCCGGGGGAAACACTGAAGCTTCCTTT. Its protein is CASRAGGNTEASF.